These 10 T cell receptor beta chains were all obtained from the same sample, sequenced in a study of blood T cell repertoires in COVID-19. TCRdb keeps only in-frame clones here, not all; method: immunoSEQ multiplex PCR. The top ten clones hold approximately 1.2% of a sample with about 380,000 clones, around 87% of them seen once. What was sequenced was PBMCs or T cells enriched from blood (not recorded which). Every receptor here comes from a man aged 25-40 years who had recovered from COVID-19.

The chain employs TRBV19 and TRBJ2-7; tentatively, D is TRBD1 (5 bases). The V gene lost 4 bases and the J gene lost 3 bases, with 10 bases spanning the gap. Germline V gene sequence: CDR1 LNHDA, CDR2 SQIVND (reference sequence). The length of the CDR3 is 13 residues. CDR3 DNA: TGTGCCAGTAGTAGGTCCGACAGCTACGAGCAGTACTTC. This sequence encodes CASSRSDSYEQYF.

This clone appeared many times. This chain links TRBV6-5 with TRBJ1-1; D unclear. Germline V CDR1 and CDR2: MNHEY, SVGAGI. The CDR3 consists of 14 residues. The ends were cut back, 5 bases at V and 0 bases at J, with 10 bases in the middle. This CDR3 is CASSPGSLNTEAFF. The DNA of the CDR3 is TGTGCCAGCAGTCCGGGGAGTTTGAACACTGAAGCTTTCTTT.

V gene TRBV11-3 combines with J gene TRBJ1-1; 7 bases agree with TRBD1. From germline, CDR1 is SGHNT and CDR2 YENEEA. Trimming cost V 5 bases and J 7 bases; bases outside gene matches: 13. The CDR3 extends over 15 amino acids. In DNA form, the CDR3 reads TGTGCCAGCAGCCCAGGGGGACGGGAGCGGAATGAAGCTTTCTTT. It is translated as CASSPGGRERNEAFF. The full variable domain, completed using reference TRBV11-3 and TRBJ1-1, is EAGVVQSPRYKIIEKKQPVAFWCNPISGHNTLYWYLQNLGQGPELLIRYENEEAVDDSQLPKDRFSAERLKGVDSTLKIQPAELGDSAVYLCASSPGGRERNEAFFGQGTRLTVV.

The chain is built from TRBV6-5 and TRBJ2-7, with a weak D call TRBD1 (5 bases). V shed 6 bases and J shed 9 bases, with 18 bases lying between them. This CDR3 is built from 13 residues. The germline V gene encodes CDR1 MNHEY and CDR2 SVGAGI. This CDR3 is CASRHSQGSGQYF. The CDR3 nucleotides are TGTGCCAGCAGGCACAGCCAGGGTTCCGGGCAGTACTTC.

The chain carries TRBV20-1 and TRBJ2-1; tentative D call: TRBD2 (5 bases). Germline CDR1 and CDR2: DFQATT and SNEGSKA (reference sequence). Trimming took off 3 bases at V and 10 bases at J, with 19 bases between the two ends. The length of the CDR3 is 14 residues. The CDR3: CSASRHGGTGEQFF. CDR3 coding DNA: TGCAGTGCTAGTCGGCACGGCGGTACGGGGGAGCAGTTCTTC.

The chain carries TRBV10-3 and TRBJ2-7; 9 nucleotides match TRBD2. The CDR3 is made up of 14 amino acids. Germline CDR1 reads ENHRY; CDR2 reads SYGVKD. J gave up 5 bases and V 4 bases, and 6 bases lay outside the gene matches. DNA for the CDR3: TGTGCCATCAGTGCGTCCGGGACTAGCAACGAGCAGTACTTC. It codes for CAISASGTSNEQYF.

This clone was counted a few times. The V call is TRBV27, the J call TRBJ1-6; D gene uncertain. Germline V gives CDR1 MNHEY, CDR2 SMNVEV (reference sequence). The CDR3 covers 17 residues. Trimming pared 1 base from V and 5 bases from J, leaving 15 bases between. The CDR3 nucleotides are TGTGCCAGCAGTTTATATGGGGTCGGAGGGAATAATTCACCCCTCCACTTT. As protein: CASSLYGVGGNNSPLHF.

The chain links TRBV18 to TRBJ1-5; 9 nucleotides agree with TRBD1. This CDR3 has 15 residues. Unmatched junction bases numbered 5, after V lost 5 bases and J lost 3 bases. From germline, CDR1 is KGHSH and CDR2 LQKENI. CDR3 amino acids: CASSSGTGNNQPQHF. DNA of the CDR3: TGTGCCAGCTCATCCGGGACAGGGAACAATCAGCCCCAGCATTTT.

This chain connects TRBV6-2 or TRBV6-3 to TRBJ2-1; 9 bases fit TRBD2. The CDR3 length is 15 residues. In germline, CDR1 is MNHEY, CDR2 SVGEGT. With 4 bases clipped from V and 4 bases from J, the junction kept 5 bases outside the gene matches. Written as DNA, the CDR3 is TGTGCCAGCAGTTTTAGCGGGGGTGGTTACAATGAGCAGTTCTTC. This codes for CASSFSGGGYNEQFF.

The chain joins TRBV15 to TRBJ2-7, with 12 nucleotides matching TRBD2. Losses at the gene ends were 4 bases for V and 3 bases for J; bases not matched to a gene: 4. The V gene's germline CDR1 is LNHNV and CDR2 YYDKDF (reference sequence). CDR3 length equals 15 residues. CDR3 nucleotides: TGTGCCACCAGCAAAGGGACTAGCGGGTACTACGAGCAGTACTTC. As protein: CATSKGTSGYYEQYF.